The 30 T cell receptor beta chains below were found in one sample sequenced in a study of cytomegalovirus exposure and HLA in healthy donors. In the PCR, 60 Vbeta and 13 Jbeta primers were used. Method: immunoSEQ multiplex PCR; TCRdb's copy keeps in-frame clones and lacks some. Recorded for this sample: about 91,000 clones. Material for sequencing was PBMCs. These receptors came from a woman aged 25 to 45 in good health and CMV-seronegative.

The chain uses TRBV5-1 and TRBJ2-5; a possible D gene is TRBD2 (5 bases). CDR1 is SGHRS, CDR2 YFSETQ, per germline. The CDR3 runs 14 residues. Trimming took off 2 bases at V and 1 base at J, with 9 bases between the two ends. CDR3 nucleotides: TGCGCCAGCAGCTTTTTGCGGGCCCAAGAGACCCAGTACTTC. Residues: CASSFLRAQETQYF. Filled out from reference TRBV5-1 and TRBJ2-5, the complete variable domain reads KAGVTQTPRYLIKTRGQQVTLSCSPISGHRSVSWYQQTPGQGLQFLFEYFSETQRNKGNFPGRFSGRQFSNSRSEMNVSTLELGDSALYLCASSFLRAQETQYFGPGTRLLVL.

V gene TRBV4-1 combines with J gene TRBJ1-2; 8 positions agree with TRBD1. CDR3 length: 16 amino acids. The germline gives CDR1 MGHRA, CDR2 YSYEKL. Germline trimming cut 3 bases from V and 6 bases from J; bases unmatched to any gene: 12. CDR3 nucleotide sequence: TGCGCCAGCAGCCAGTACTTTACGGGACAGGAGGATGGCTACACCTTC. It translates to CASSQYFTGQEDGYTF.

The V call is TRBV25-1, the J call TRBJ1-2, with TRBD1 matching over 7 bases. Trimming took 3 bases from V and 6 from J; bases not matched to a gene: 7. This CDR3 comprises 14 residues. Looked up from germline, CDR1 is MGHDK and CDR2 is SYGVNS. CDR3 coding DNA: TGTGCCAGCAGTGAGGTGACAGGGCAGGATGGCTACACCTTC. Residues: CASSEVTGQDGYTF.

The chain couples TRBV4-2 to TRBJ2-3; the match to TRBD1 covers 8 bases. From germline, CDR1 is LGHNA and CDR2 YNFKEQ. V shed 1 base, J shed 2 bases, and the junction held 11 bases outside the gene matches. This CDR3 comprises 18 residues. The CDR3 nucleotides read TGTGCCAGCAGCCAAGGCCGGACAGGGACGGGGACCACAGATACGCAGTATTTT. It yields the protein CASSQGRTGTGTTDTQYF.

The CDR3 loop is CASSLGHNQPQHF. CDR3 in DNA: TGCGCCAGCAGCTTGGGACACAATCAGCCCCAGCATTTT. V is TRBV5-1 and J is TRBJ1-5; D remains ambiguous. Trimming took 0 bases from V and 3 from J, leaving 4 bases between them. The CDR3 contains 13 residues. Germline V gene sequence: CDR1 SGHRS, CDR2 YFSETQ.

The V and J genes are TRBV19 and TRBJ2-7, with 8 bases matching TRBD2. Germline V CDR1 and CDR2: LNHDA, SQIVND (reference sequence). The CDR3 has 14 residues. Trimming cost V 6 bases and J 0 bases; bases outside gene matches: 4. The CDR3 protein is CASRTSGSSYEQYF. As DNA, the CDR3 is TGTGCCAGTAGGACGAGCGGGAGCTCCTACGAGCAGTACTTC.

The chain has TRBV7-3 and TRBJ1-1, with TRBD1 as a possible D gene (6 bases). Germline CDR1 and CDR2: SGHTA and FQGTGA. The CDR3 consists of 15 residues. V lost 1 base to trimming and J lost 4 bases, with 13 bases between them. CDR3 sequence (DNA): TGTGCCAGCAGCTTAATCGGGCGCAGGGGCACTGAAGCTTTCTTT. As protein: CASSLIGRRGTEAFF. Complete variable domain (other parts from reference TRBV7-3 and TRBJ1-1): GAGVSQTPSNKVTEKGKYVELRCDPISGHTALYWYRQSLGQGPEFLIYFQGTGAADDSGLPNDRFFAVRPEGSVSTLKIQRTERGDSAVYLCASSLIGRRGTEAFFGQGTRLTVV.

The rearrangement links TRBV18 to TRBJ2-1; 9 bases are a match to TRBD2. The CDR3 totals 15 residues. Germline V CDR1 and CDR2: KGHSH, LQKENI. V trimming: 6 bases; J trimming: 0 bases; junction bases outside the gene matches: 3. The CDR3 loop is CASSPRGGSYNEQFF. The DNA of the CDR3 is TGTGCCAGCTCCCCGCGGGGGGGCTCCTACAATGAGCAGTTCTTC.

The CDR3 loop reads CASSLYPDRGLNTIYF. For the CDR3, the DNA is TGCGCCAGCAGCTTGTATCCGGACAGGGGGCTAAACACCATATATTTT. J is TRBJ1-3 and V is TRBV5-1, with 11 positions matching TRBD1. The CDR3 has 16 amino acids. Unmatched junction bases numbered 6, after V lost 1 base and J lost 6 bases. Per germline, CDR1 SGHRS and CDR2 YFSETQ.

The chain couples TRBV7-2 to TRBJ2-4; 13 bases line up with TRBD2. Trimming cost V 2 bases and J 10 bases; bases outside gene matches: 11. Germline V gene lookup returns CDR1 SGHTA and CDR2 FQGNSA. The CDR3 has 17 residues. The CDR3 here is CASSLRPTGLAGAIQYF. The CDR3, as DNA: TGTGCCAGCAGCTTACGGCCAACTGGACTAGCGGGGGCAATTCAGTACTTC.

The V call is TRBV19, the J call TRBJ2-2, with a possible D match to TRBD2 (7 bases). CDR1 LNHDA and CDR2 SQIVND come from the germline V gene (reference sequence). V lost 5 bases and J 3 bases, leaving 16 bases between the germline ends. The CDR3 spans 16 residues. The CDR3 DNA reads as TGTGCCAGTAGTCCACTATGGGGGGGCGACACCGGGGAGCTGTTTTTT. It is translated as CASSPLWGGDTGELFF.

The chain carries TRBV7-2 and TRBJ2-7; D unclear. V lost 7 bases and J 3 bases, leaving 10 bases between the germline ends. The germline CDR1 and CDR2 sequences are SGHTA and FQGNSA. The CDR3 extends over 12 amino acids. This chain's CDR3 is CASKLNNYEQYF. CDR3 DNA sequence: TGTGCCAGCAAGCTTAATAACTACGAGCAGTACTTC.

The chain combines TRBV9 with TRBJ1-3; tentative D call: TRBD1 (6 bases). This CDR3 spans 15 amino acids. Trimming removed 2 bases at V and 3 bases at J, with 12 bases between. CDR1 is SGDLS, CDR2 YYNGEE, per germline. The CDR3 is CASSVTQGVGNTIYF. For the CDR3, the DNA is TGTGCCAGCAGCGTCACACAGGGAGTTGGAAACACCATATATTTT. Drawing the rest from reference TRBV9 and TRBJ1-3, the complete variable domain is DSGVTQTPKHLITATGQRVTLRCSPRSGDLSVYWYQQSLDQGLQFLIQYYNGEERAKGNILERFSAQQFPDLHSELNLSSLELGDSALYFCASSVTQGVGNTIYFGEGSWLTVV.

The chain employs TRBV19 and TRBJ2-7; the D gene is possibly TRBD2 (5 bases). CDR1 and CDR2 (germline): LNHDA, SQIVND (reference sequence). The CDR3 runs to 13 residues. V lost 4 bases and J lost 2, with 9 bases in between. The CDR3 DNA sequence: TGTGCCAGTAGTACTAGCTTCACCTACGAGCAGTACTTC. This codes for CASSTSFTYEQYF. The entire variable domain, with the rest obtained from reference TRBV19 and TRBJ2-7, is as follows: DGGITQSPKYLFRKEGQNVTLSCEQNLNHDAMYWYRQDPGQGLRLIYYSQIVNDFQKGDIAEGYSVSREKKESFPLTVTSAQKNPTAFYLCASSTSFTYEQYFGPGTRLTVT.

The chain joins TRBV5-4 to TRBJ2-5, with TRBD2 matching 8 bases. Germline values: CDR1 SGHNT, CDR2 YYREEE (reference sequence). V was clipped by 4 bases and J by 3 bases; unmatched bases: 8. This CDR3 comprises 15 residues. The CDR3 protein is CASSLRARGEETQYF. The CDR3 DNA is TGTGCCAGCAGCCTCCGAGCGCGGGGGGAAGAGACCCAGTACTTC.

The chain employs TRBV9 and TRBJ1-2; no clear D. Germline V gene lookup returns CDR1 SGDLS and CDR2 YYNGEE. This CDR3 has 13 residues. Between the trimmed V and J ends, which lost 0 bases and 4 bases, there was a span of 7 bases. The CDR3 DNA is TGTGCCAGCAGCGTAGAGATCGGCTATGGCTACACCTTC. It encodes CASSVEIGYGYTF. The full variable domain, with the rest looked up from reference TRBV9 and TRBJ1-2, is DSGVTQTPKHLITATGQRVTLRCSPRSGDLSVYWYQQSLDQGLQFLIQYYNGEERAKGNILERFSAQQFPDLHSELNLSSLELGDSALYFCASSVEIGYGYTFGSGTRLTVV.

The rearrangement links TRBV27 to TRBJ1-5, with D possibly matching TRBD1 (6 bases). V shed 8 bases and J shed 3 bases, with 14 bases lying between them. CDR3 length: 14 residues. CDR1 is MNHEY, CDR2 SMNVEV, per germline (reference sequence). The CDR3 nucleotides are TGTGCCAGCTCCCGAAGGGGGTTCAATCAGCCCCAGCATTTT. Residues: CASSRRGFNQPQHF.

V and J are TRBV4-1 and TRBJ2-2; 10 bases match TRBD1. Trimming at V came to 1 base and at J to 5 bases, leaving 7 bases not matched to a gene. Per germline, CDR1 MGHRA and CDR2 YSYEKL. The CDR3 is 17 amino acids. CDR3 nucleotides: TGCGCCAGCAGCCAAGTCCCCCCGGGACAGGGGACCGGGGAGCTGTTTTTT. This encodes CASSQVPPGQGTGELFF.

V usage is TRBV6-1 and J usage is TRBJ2-3; D gene uncertain. The germline V gene has CDR1 MNHNS and CDR2 SASEGT. Trimming pared 5 bases from V and 4 bases from J, leaving 7 bases between. The CDR3 is 12 residues long. The chain's CDR3 is CASSSVADTQYF. The CDR3 DNA is TGTGCCAGCAGTTCGGTAGCAGATACGCAGTATTTT.

The chain couples TRBV7-2 to TRBJ2-2; 8 bases line up with TRBD1. The CDR3 runs 14 residues. The junction had 6 bases not matched to a gene; V was cut back by 5 bases and J by 7 bases. Germline-derived CDR1 and CDR2 are SGHTA and FQGNSA. For the CDR3, the DNA is TGTGCCAGCAGCGCCGACAGGGGAAGCGGGGAGCTGTTTTTT. Translating gives CASSADRGSGELFF.

The chain is built from TRBV19 and TRBJ1-5; D gene unclear. The CDR3 extends over 15 amino acids. The V and J ends lost 6 bases and 1 base respectively, with 13 bases between them. CDR1 LNHDA and CDR2 SQIVND come from the germline V gene (reference sequence). CDR3: CASSLSGQSNQPQHF. In nucleotides, the CDR3 is TGTGCCAGTAGCCTCTCTGGGCAGAGCAATCAGCCCCAGCATTTT.

This rearrangement joins TRBV6-6 to TRBJ1-5; 8 bases map to TRBD1. With V trimmed by 5 bases and J by 11 bases, 11 bases remained unmatched. Germline-derived CDR1 and CDR2 are MNHNY and SVGAGI (reference sequence). The CDR3 is 14 residues long. The CDR3: CASSPRDRPFAQHF. In DNA form, the CDR3 reads TGTGCCAGCAGTCCCCGGGACAGGCCCTTTGCCCAGCATTTT.

The chain links TRBV5-1 to TRBJ2-7, with a tentative D call TRBD1 (5 bases). The germline CDR1 and CDR2 sequences are SGHRS and YFSETQ. V lost 4 bases and J lost 3, with 20 bases in between. The CDR3 has 16 amino acids. CDR3 bases: TGCGCCAGCAGCAGAAGACAGTCTCAAACCGTCTACGAGCAGTACTTC. Amino acids: CASSRRQSQTVYEQYF. Supplemented by reference TRBV5-1 and TRBJ2-7, the full variable domain reads KAGVTQTPRYLIKTRGQQVTLSCSPISGHRSVSWYQQTPGQGLQFLFEYFSETQRNKGNFPGRFSGRQFSNSRSEMNVSTLELGDSALYLCASSRRQSQTVYEQYFGPGTRLTVT.

The chain joins TRBV27 to TRBJ2-5; 14 bases match TRBD2. The germline V gene encodes CDR1 MNHEY and CDR2 SMNVEV (reference sequence). V was pared by 4 bases and J by 5 bases, with 6 bases of the junction left unmatched. This CDR3 has 16 amino acids. Written as DNA, the CDR3 is TGTGCCAGCAGTTGGACTAGCGGGGGGACCCGTGAGACCCAGTACTTC. Translated, it gives CASSWTSGGTRETQYF.

The chain carries TRBV13 and TRBJ2-5; TRBD2 might be the D (6 bases). The CDR3 runs 16 residues. V lost 4 bases to trimming and J lost 4 bases, with 19 bases between them. CDR1 PRHDT and CDR2 FYEKMQ come from the germline V gene (reference sequence). The CDR3 bases are TGTGCCAGCAGCTCCATTTCCCTTAGCGGAGGAGAGACCCAGTACTTC. Protein: CASSSISLSGGETQYF.

The chain recombines TRBV6-5 with TRBJ2-1; 10 nucleotides line up with TRBD2. The germline gives CDR1 MNHEY, CDR2 SVGAGI. This CDR3 spans 15 amino acids. V lost 6 bases and J lost 5; bases outside the gene matches: 7. CDR3 in amino acids: CASSSWTSGNNEQFF. CDR3 DNA: TGTGCCAGCAGCTCCTGGACTAGCGGCAACAATGAGCAGTTCTTC.

The chain employs TRBV5-1 and TRBJ1-1, with unresolved D. Looked up from germline, CDR1 is SGHRS and CDR2 is YFSETQ. The length of the CDR3 is 15 residues. The V and J ends lost 0 bases and 4 bases respectively, with 13 bases between them. CDR3: CASSLAGRRSTEAFF. Written as DNA, the CDR3 is TGCGCCAGCAGCTTGGCGGGTCGAAGGAGCACTGAAGCTTTCTTT.

This chain connects TRBV2 to TRBJ2-2; D is uncertain. The CDR3 is made up of 12 amino acids. The germline CDR1 and CDR2 sequences are SNHLY and FYNNEI. Trimming removed 7 bases from V and 1 base from J, with 4 bases in between. CDR3 in DNA: TGTGCCAGCACCTTGAACACCGGGGAGCTGTTTTTT. It translates to CASTLNTGELFF. The whole variable domain, remainder taken from reference TRBV2 and TRBJ2-2, is EPEVTQTPSHQVTQMGQEVILRCVPISNHLYFYWYRQILGQKVEFLVSFYNNEISEKSEIFDDQFSVERPDGSNFTLKIRSTKLEDSAMYFCASTLNTGELFFGEGSRLTVL.

The chain recombines TRBV28 with TRBJ2-4; no clear D. Germline CDR1 reads MDHEN; CDR2 reads SYDVKM. Trimming took 3 bases from V and 1 from J, leaving 10 bases between them. The CDR3 has 15 amino acids. DNA for the CDR3: TGTGCCAGCAGTTTGGCCTTTATGGCCAAAAACATTCAGTACTTC. This sequence encodes CASSLAFMAKNIQYF.

The chain couples TRBV7-9 to TRBJ1-3, with D tentatively TRBD1 (5 bases). The V end was cut by 5 bases, the J end by 5 bases, with 13 bases between. Per germline, CDR1 SEHNR and CDR2 FQNEAQ (reference sequence). The CDR3 length is 14 residues. CDR3 in DNA: TGTGCCAGCAGCCTGGACATGGGAAGAAACACCATATATTTT. The encoded protein is CASSLDMGRNTIYF.